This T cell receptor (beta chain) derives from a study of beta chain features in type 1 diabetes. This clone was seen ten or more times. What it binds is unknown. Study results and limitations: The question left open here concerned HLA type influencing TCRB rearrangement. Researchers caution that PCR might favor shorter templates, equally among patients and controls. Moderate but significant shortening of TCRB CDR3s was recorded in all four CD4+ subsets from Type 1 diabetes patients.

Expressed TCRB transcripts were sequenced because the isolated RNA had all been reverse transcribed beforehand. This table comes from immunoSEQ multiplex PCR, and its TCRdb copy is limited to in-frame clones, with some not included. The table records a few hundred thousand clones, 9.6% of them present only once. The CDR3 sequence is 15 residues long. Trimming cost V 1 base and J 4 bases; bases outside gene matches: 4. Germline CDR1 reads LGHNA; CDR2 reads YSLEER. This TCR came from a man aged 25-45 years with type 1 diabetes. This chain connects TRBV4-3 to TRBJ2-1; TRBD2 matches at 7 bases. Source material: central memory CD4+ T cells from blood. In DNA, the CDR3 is TGCGCCAGCAGCCAAGGACTAGCTCGATACAATGAGCAGTTCTTC. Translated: CASSQGLARYNEQFF.